Below, 14 T cell receptor beta chains from the same sample are listed, as sequenced in a study of blood T cell repertoires in COVID-19. Libraries were prepared by immunoSEQ multiplex PCR; TCRdb keeps only in-frame clonotypes and omits some of them. The sample consists of some 16,000 clones, 82% of them appearing once. Sequencing used peripheral blood. The receptors here all came from a man at least 80 years old with active COVID-19.

V usage is TRBV27 and J usage is TRBJ2-7; 7 bases match TRBD1. The CDR3 runs 15 residues. In germline, CDR1 is MNHEY, CDR2 SMNVEV (reference sequence). With V trimmed by 4 bases and J by 1 base, 7 bases remained unmatched. Here the CDR3 reads CASSSGTAPSYEQYF. The CDR3 DNA reads as TGTGCCAGCAGTTCCGGGACAGCCCCTTCCTACGAGCAGTACTTC.

The chain uses TRBV11-2 and TRBJ2-1; D unresolved. Trimming left V 1 base short and J 5 bases short, with 9 bases between. CDR3 length: 14 amino acids. Germline values: CDR1 SGHAT, CDR2 FQNNGV. CDR3 sequence (DNA): TGTGCCAGCAGCTTAGGTAGCACCCACAATGAGCAGTTCTTC. Translating it yields CASSLGSTHNEQFF.

The gene calls are TRBV9 and TRBJ2-1; 8 nucleotides match TRBD2. Trimming at V came to 4 bases and at J to 2 bases, leaving 8 bases not matched to a gene. The length of the CDR3 is 16 residues. The germline V gene encodes CDR1 SGDLS and CDR2 YYNGEE. CDR3 loop: CASSHGGGAAYNEQFF. The CDR3 DNA sequence: TGTGCCAGCAGCCACGGGGGGGGAGCCGCCTACAATGAGCAGTTCTTC.

V is TRBV9 and J is TRBJ2-2; 8 nucleotides match TRBD2. The ends lost 2 bases at V and 7 bases at J; junction bases unmatched: 10. The CDR3 contains 16 residues. Germline V lookup: CDR1 SGDLS, CDR2 YYNGEE. CDR3: CASSVRAGARGGELFF. The CDR3 DNA reads TGTGCCAGCAGCGTTAGAGCGGGAGCCCGTGGCGGGGAGCTGTTTTTT.

The table lists this clone with a count of one. The J gene is TRBJ2-3, the V gene TRBV6-6; perhaps TRBD1 as D (5 bases). Germline loops: CDR1 MNHNY, CDR2 SVGAGI (reference sequence). V was pared by 5 bases and J by 1 base, with 13 bases between. CDR3 length: 15 amino acids. The CDR3 DNA follows: TGTGCCAGCAGTCTGAAACAGGAACGCACAGATACGCAGTATTTT. As protein: CASSLKQERTDTQYF.

The gene calls are TRBV13 and TRBJ2-7; 7 bases map to TRBD2. The germline gives CDR1 PRHDT, CDR2 FYEKMQ (reference sequence). V trimming: 3 bases; J trimming: 7 bases; junction bases outside the gene matches: 6. The CDR3 has 13 amino acids. CDR3 sequence reads: CASSFGLGTEQYF. In nucleotides, the CDR3 is TGTGCCAGCAGCTTTGGACTAGGTACGGAGCAGTACTTC.

The chain links TRBV5-4 to TRBJ2-3; TRBD2 agrees at 7 bases. V gave up 1 base and J gave up 1 base; unmatched junction bases: 3. CDR3 length: 15 amino acids. Looked up from germline, CDR1 is SGHNT and CDR2 is YYREEE (reference sequence). The CDR3 nucleotides read TGTGCCAGCAGCTTGCGGAGCGGGGGCACAGATACGCAGTATTTT. Translation: CASSLRSGGTDTQYF. The full variable domain, rest sourced from reference TRBV5-4 and TRBJ2-3, is ETGVTQSPTHLIKTRGQQVTLRCSSQSGHNTVSWYQQALGQGPQFIFQYYREEENGRGNFPPRFSGLQFPNYSSELNVNALELDDSALYLCASSLRSGGTDTQYFGPGTRLTVL.

The chain is built from TRBV24-1 and TRBJ2-3; D may be TRBD2 (6 bases). Germline V gene sequence: CDR1 KGHDR, CDR2 SFDVKD. The CDR3 is 14 residues long. The germline V and J ends were trimmed by 7 bases and 4 bases, with 14 bases remaining between them. The CDR3 DNA follows: TGTGCCACCAGCAGCGGGCTTGCCCCAGATACGCAGTATTTT. Translated, it gives CATSSGLAPDTQYF.

This clone was counted between two and nine times. The V and J genes are TRBV6-2 or TRBV6-3 and TRBJ1-5; the D gene is possibly TRBD1 (6 bases). The CDR3 runs to 19 residues. The V gene lost 6 bases and the J gene lost 7 bases, with 31 bases spanning the gap. CDR1 and CDR2 from the germline V gene are MNHEY and SVGEGT. The CDR3 protein is CASSRISRLGRGFLQPQHF. The CDR3 DNA sequence: TGTGCCAGCAGCCGAATCTCACGACTGGGCAGGGGTTTCCTACAGCCCCAGCATTTT.

This clone turned up a few times. As DNA, the CDR3 is TGTGCCAGCAGGCGGGATTATAATTCACCCCTCCACTTT. The encoded protein is CASRRDYNSPLHF. This chain uses TRBV6-4 with TRBJ1-6; no reliable D call. With 6 bases removed from V and 4 bases from J, the gap between germline ends came to 7 bases. This CDR3 region has 13 residues. Per germline, CDR1 MRHNA and CDR2 SNTAGT.

This chain joins TRBV14 and TRBJ2-1; tentatively, D is TRBD2 (8 bases). The V end lost 4 bases, the J end lost 3 bases, and 13 bases lay between the germline ends. The CDR3 length is 15 residues. The germline gives CDR1 SGHDN, CDR2 FVKESK. This CDR3 reads CASSRGGTVYNEQFF. In DNA, the CDR3 is TGTGCCAGCAGCCGCGGGGGGACAGTCTACAATGAGCAGTTCTTC. Using reference TRBV14 and TRBJ2-1 for the parts outside the CDR3, the full variable domain is EAGVTQFPSHSVIEKGQTVTLRCDPISGHDNLYWYRRVMGKEIKFLLHFVKESKQDESGMPNNRFLAERTGGTYSTLKVQPAELEDSGVYFCASSRGGTVYNEQFFGPGTRLTVL.

The rearrangement joins TRBV3-1 (or the pseudogene TRBV3-2) to TRBJ1-3; D is ambiguous. Germline lookup yields CDR1 LGHDT and CDR2 YNNKEL (reference sequence). V lost 1 base and J 2 bases, leaving 21 bases between the germline ends. CDR3 length equals 19 residues. Here the CDR3 reads CASSQASTVRVFAGNTIYF. In nucleotides, the CDR3 is TGTGCCAGCAGCCAAGCTTCCACCGTCCGGGTCTTCGCTGGAAACACCATATATTTT.

The chain is built from TRBV7-2 and TRBJ2-3, with 7 bases matching TRBD2. Looked up from germline, CDR1 is SGHTA and CDR2 is FQGNSA. Trimming cost V 2 bases and J 1 base; bases outside gene matches: 15. The CDR3 is 19 residues long. The CDR3 nucleotides are TGTGCCAGCAGCTTATGGGTCGGGAGTGATGGGGGGGGCACAGATACGCAGTATTTT. It encodes CASSLWVGSDGGGTDTQYF. Together with reference TRBV7-2 and TRBJ2-3, the CDR3 gives the full variable domain: GAGVSQSPSNKVTEKGKDVELRCDPISGHTALYWYRQSLGQGLEFLIYFQGNSAPDKSGLPSDRFSAERTGGSVSTLTIQRTQQEDSAVYLCASSLWVGSDGGGTDTQYFGPGTRLTVL.

This clone was counted once. The chain has TRBV5-1 and TRBJ2-5; maybe TRBD2 (6 bases). Germline loops: CDR1 SGHRS, CDR2 YFSETQ. The CDR3 totals 14 residues. V was pared by 4 bases and J by 5 bases, with 15 bases between. The CDR3 DNA sequence: TGCGCCAGCAGCCCCGGGGGTAGCGGCGAGACCCAGTACTTC. Its translation: CASSPGGSGETQYF.